This T cell receptor (beta chain) was sequenced during a study of T-cell reconstitution after alpha-beta-depleted transplantation in children. Study conclusions and caveats: Several hundred graft clones that had expanded were reportedly the source of alpha-beta T cells about two months after transplant. By one year post-transplant, T-cell counts and diversity largely arose from T cells that were newly produced. At day 60, the high TCRbeta diversity found in some patients originated from recipient T cells and thymic progenitors that had survived.

Molecular barcoding with unique molecular identifiers was used for the TCRbeta library. One entry per CDR3 protein results from TCRdb running MiXCR on the PCR reads. Of hundreds of thousands of distinct CDR3 sequences in the sample, 15% to 20% were seen once. Germline V gene data show CDR1 as KGHSH and CDR2 as LQKENI. The V end lost 1 base, the J end lost 2 bases, and 8 bases lay between the germline ends. The CDR3 consists of 14 residues. Remarks on this clonotype: The antigen is not known.

The TCR was taken from a boy in the first two years of life who had a stem cell transplant for Wiskott-Aldrich syndrome, so the T cells may come from the graft donor. Material: PBMCs, mostly from graft donor cells, obtained 360 days after TCRalphabeta/CD19-depleted stem cell transplant. The V call is TRBV18, the J call TRBJ2-5; no clear D. The CDR3 nucleotides are TGTGCCAGCTCACCACTGCCAGGACAAGAGACCCAGTACTTC. It translates to CASSPLPGQETQYF.